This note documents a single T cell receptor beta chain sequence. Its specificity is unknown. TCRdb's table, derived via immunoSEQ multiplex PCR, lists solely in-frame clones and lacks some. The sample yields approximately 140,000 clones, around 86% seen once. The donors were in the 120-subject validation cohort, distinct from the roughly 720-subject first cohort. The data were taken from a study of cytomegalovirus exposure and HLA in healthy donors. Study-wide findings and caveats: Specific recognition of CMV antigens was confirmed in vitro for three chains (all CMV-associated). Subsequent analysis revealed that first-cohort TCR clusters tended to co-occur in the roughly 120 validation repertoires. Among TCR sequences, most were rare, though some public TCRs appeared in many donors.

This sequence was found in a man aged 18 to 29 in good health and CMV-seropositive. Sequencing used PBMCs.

CDR3 region: CAISESTSGGAYNEQYF. CDR3 bases: TGTGCCATCAGTGAGTCGACATCGGGGGGGGCATACAACGAGCAGTACTTC. The V call is TRBV10-3, the J call TRBJ2-7; 8 nucleotides align to TRBD2. The CDR3 has 17 residues. Germline V gene sequence: CDR1 ENHRY, CDR2 SYGVKD. The ends lost 0 bases at V and 5 bases at J; junction bases unmatched: 12.